This TCR beta chain originates from a study of T and B cells in COVID-19 patients (dated by TCRdb to about 2020). About the study as a whole: In this study, adaptive immunity was profiled in COVID-19 patients who either had active infection or had recovered, using TRB and IGH repertoire sequencing of peripheral blood. A recovered cohort was made up of roughly 18 patients contributing approximately 22 samples, mostly after mild to moderate COVID-19 managed as outpatients. Patients in the recovered cohort had a median age of around 34 years, compared with roughly 67 years for patients in the active-infection cohort. Critical illness requiring mechanical ventilation or ECMO was present in about 65% of the 20 patients in the active-infection cohort. Of the 20 or so patients in the active-infection cohort, about 17 had comorbidities associated with unfavorable COVID-19 outcome. The TCR and BCR sequence repository comprised more than 30 patients and nearly 70 time points, with over 7 million TCR sequences analysed. A couple of patients were in both the active and recovered cohorts because samples existed from active disease and from after recovery. Repertoire analyses used an age-matched reference group of 39 healthy donors who were negative for COVID-19 antibodies as the comparison. As many as 9 follow-up blood samples were taken per patient, and some of the samples covered different disease stages within the same individual. The full study reports these points: The reported TCR clusters were stated to require prospective validation before clinical use. Specific T cell subsets (CD4+/Treg/CD8+) and sorted SARS-CoV-2-responsive or tetramer+ T cells had not yet been sequenced, with those experiments still ongoing. The recovered cohort had approximately 2,500 exclusive TCR clusters, including about 34 low-pGen clusters. Blood samples obtained from mildly ill patients during symptoms, as well as early samples obtained from severe cases, were available only in scarce numbers. TRB repertoires were found to be highly clonal in active COVID-19, whereas diversity and richness at recovery were found to rise above healthy donor levels. TRBV/TRBJ gene usage was reported as strongly skewed in patients with COVID-19. The size of the cohort was considered insufficient for assessing HLA contributions to COVID-19 susceptibility or severity.

These reads were obtained on an Illumina MiSeq. Multiplex PCR with BIOMED2 TRB-A/B primer pools was used to amplify the TRB rearrangements. Two consecutive PCRs added Illumina-compatible adapters and 7-nucleotide sample barcodes to the amplicons. All library PCRs used Phusion HS II polymerase. The amplicons were purified from gel with the NucleoSpin Gel and PCR Clean-up kit, measured on Qubit, and combined at 4 nM. Amplicon pool quality was checked on an Agilent 2100 Bioanalyzer before Illumina next-generation sequencing. As for the authors' bioinformatics: MiXCR 3.0.8 with the default MiXCR reference library was used to annotate TRB rearrangements. Non-productive reads and sequences with fewer than 2 reads were removed, and every unique CDR3 nucleotide sequence was treated as one clone. Clonality, diversity, richness and V-J gene usage were calculated in R 3.5.1. GLIPH2 was used for TCR clustering by CDR3 similarity, and generation probabilities were calculated by OLGA. GLIPH2 clusters were kept only when the clusters contained at least four unique TCR clonotypes present in at least three individuals. TCRdb trimmed the raw reads at Q25, called clones with MiXCR and kept productive beta chains. Each CDR3 protein appears once, grouped with its most common genes and DNA. TCRdb's processing, not the authors', yielded these V and J calls. In all, the sample holds about 3,200 distinct CDR3 sequences, and approximately 28% of those were seen once. Roughly three fifths of the sample rests with the top ten.

TRB repertoires were amplified from approximately 250-500 ng of genomic DNA extracted from blood. In the case of this clonotype: Its antigen has not been determined. This may come from a read error, since a much larger clone is one base off.

Deletion took 5 bases off V and 0 bases off J, with a span of 12 bases between the germline ends. The CDR3 holds 15 amino acids from the cysteine to the phenylalanine. The retained sequence is limited to the CDR3, 45 bases, with the frame set at the first base. The rearrangement joined TRBV12-3 or TRBV12-4 to TRBJ2-3; TRBD2 is a possible D gene, resting on 7 matching bases. This TCR came from a human donor with active COVID-19. The donor label of this sample is uncertain. Source material: blood. DNA sequence: TGTGCCAGCAGTATGGGGGGGGCCAGCACAGATACGCAGTATTTT. It translates as CASSMGGASTDTQYF.